These 12 T cell receptor beta chains were sequenced from one sample in a study of cytomegalovirus exposure and HLA in healthy donors. The PCR was carried out with 60 Vbeta primers and 13 Jbeta primers. Libraries were prepared by immunoSEQ multiplex PCR; TCRdb keeps only in-frame clonotypes and omits some of them. The listing records 160,000 or so clones. Input material: PBMCs. The receptors were sampled from a man between 25 and 39 years old in good health and CMV-seronegative.

The chain recombines TRBV2 with TRBJ1-2, with a weak D call TRBD1 (5 bases). V shed 3 bases and J shed 6 bases, with 17 bases lying between them. The CDR3 is 15 residues long. Germline V gives CDR1 SNHLY, CDR2 FYNNEI. In DNA form, the CDR3 reads TGTGCCAGCAGTGACGAAATTTCAGGGAGGCATGGCTACACCTTC. It yields the protein CASSDEISGRHGYTF.

The rearrangement joins TRBV5-1 to TRBJ2-5, with TRBD2 matching 10 bases. The tail of the sequence fits TRBJ2-7 better, so the J call may be wrong. The CDR3 is 14 amino acids. Germline values: CDR1 SGHRS, CDR2 YFSETQ. The CDR3 sequence is CASSWTAGGHEQYF. In DNA form, the CDR3 reads TGCGCCAGCAGCTGGACAGCGGGAGGGCACGAGCAGTACTTC.

The J gene is TRBJ1-4, the V gene TRBV28; perhaps TRBD1 as D (6 bases). Germline CDR1 is MDHEN and CDR2 is SYDVKM. Trimming removed 7 bases from V and 0 bases from J, with 15 bases in between. CDR3 length: 16 residues. The CDR3 coding sequence is TGTGCCAGCACAACCTCCGGACAGTCAACTAATGAAAAACTGTTTTTT. It codes for CASTTSGQSTNEKLFF. The whole variable domain, filled in from reference TRBV28 and TRBJ1-4, reads DVKVTQSSRYLVKRTGEKVFLECVQDMDHENMFWYRQDPGLGLRLIYFSYDVKMKEKGDIPEGYSVSREKKERFSLILESASTNQTSMYLCASTTSGQSTNEKLFFGSGTQLSVL.

V usage is TRBV28 and J usage is TRBJ1-2; no clear D gene. The germline V and J ends were trimmed by 1 base and 4 bases, with 4 bases remaining between them. Germline values: CDR1 MDHEN, CDR2 SYDVKM. The CDR3 sequence is 12 residues long. The CDR3 loop is CASSLSVYGYTF. The CDR3 DNA reads TGTGCCAGCAGTTTATCGGTCTATGGCTACACCTTC.

J is TRBJ1-1 and V is TRBV18; D perhaps matches TRBD1 (5 bases). CDR3 length: 15 residues. The V and J ends lost 0 bases and 3 bases respectively, with 11 bases between them. CDR1 is KGHSH, CDR2 LQKENI, per germline. This chain's CDR3 is CASSPPGGADTEAFF. CDR3 bases: TGTGCCAGCTCACCACCGGGCGGGGCAGACACTGAAGCTTTCTTT.

The V call is TRBV25-1, the J call TRBJ2-1, with 8 bases matching TRBD2. The CDR3 is 15 residues long. V shed 2 bases, J shed 2 bases, and the junction held 2 bases outside the gene matches. Germline loops: CDR1 MGHDK, CDR2 SYGVNS. CDR3: CASSETGGAYNEQFF. Here the CDR3 DNA reads TGTGCCAGCAGTGAAACGGGAGGGGCCTACAATGAGCAGTTCTTC.

The gene calls are TRBV5-1 and TRBJ1-1, with a weak D call TRBD1 (6 bases). CDR3 length: 15 residues. V lost 4 bases and J 1 base, leaving 14 bases between the germline ends. Germline CDR1 SGHRS, CDR2 YFSETQ. In nucleotides, the CDR3 is TGCGCCAGCAGCGTTACAGGGAAATGGAACACTGAAGCTTTCTTT. The encoded protein is CASSVTGKWNTEAFF.

The DNA for the CDR3 is TGTGCCAGCAGCGTGGGACAGGTTCATTCCTACGAGCAGTACTTC. As protein: CASSVGQVHSYEQYF. The chain recombines TRBV9 with TRBJ2-5; 8 bases agree with TRBD1. The closer fit of TRBJ2-7 to the DNA end suggests the J call may be wrong. CDR3 size: 15 residues. The germline CDR1 and CDR2 sequences are SGDLS and YYNGEE.

The CDR3 coding sequence is TGTGCCAGCAGCCCCCCCGCAGAATCGAACTCCTACGAGCAGTACTTC. Translated, it gives CASSPPAESNSYEQYF. The rearrangement joins TRBV5-8 to TRBJ2-7; D uncertain. The germline gives CDR1 SGHTS, CDR2 YDEGEE. The CDR3 covers 16 residues. Trimming cost V 4 bases and J 0 bases, with 17 bases left between them.

Worth noting for this clone: The same CDR3 also results from other DNA sequences found in this sample. CDR3 sequence: CASSLGQGVLNEQFF. The CDR3 coding sequence is TGTGCCAGCAGCTTAGGACAGGGGGTCCTAAATGAGCAGTTCTTC. The rearrangement uses TRBV7-2 and TRBJ2-1; 9 nucleotides line up with TRBD1. V shed 1 base and J 7 bases; nucleotides not matched to a gene: 5. The CDR3 length is 15 residues. CDR1 and CDR2 from the germline V gene are SGHTA and FQGNSA.

This chain connects TRBV18 to TRBJ2-2; 7 bases are shared with TRBD1. This CDR3 is built from 14 residues. J lost 6 bases, V lost 5 bases, and 6 bases had no gene match. Per the germline V gene, CDR1 is KGHSH and CDR2 is LQKENI. DNA of the CDR3: TGTGCCAGCTCATTCGGACAGGAAGCCGGGGAGCTGTTTTTT. Its protein is CASSFGQEAGELFF.

V and J are TRBV9 and TRBJ2-3; possibly TRBD1 for D (5 bases). The CDR3 has 14 amino acids. Germline V CDR1 and CDR2: SGDLS, YYNGEE. Between the trimmed V and J ends, which lost 3 bases and 2 bases, there was a span of 10 bases. This CDR3 reads CASSAEGVTDTQYF. The CDR3 coding sequence is TGTGCCAGCAGCGCCGAAGGGGTCACAGATACGCAGTATTTT.